A selection of T cell receptor beta chains follows, all from one sample in a study of Ad26.COV2.S vaccination and SARS-CoV-2 variants. Profiled with immunoSEQ multiplex PCR; TCRdb holds only in-frame clones, not every one. The sample includes hundreds of thousands of clones, roughly nine tenths of them seen just once. The starting material was peripheral blood, obtained in a trial of Ad26.COV2.S vaccine versus placebo. Receptor source: a person between 18 and 60 years old who received the Ad26.COV2.S COVID-19 vaccine or a placebo. Both conserved end residues are part of each CDR3. Fields, in order: J gene, V gene, CDR3 protein.

TRBJ1-1	TRBV29-1	CSVAGTNTEAFF
TRBJ2-3	TRBV29-1	CSVADSSPTDTQYF
TRBJ2-1	TRBV3-1/TRBV3-2	CASSLLAGVNEQFF
TRBJ2-7	TRBV19	CASSPQDLSSYEQYF
TRBJ1-2	TRBV6-5	CASSNRDGNYGYTF
TRBJ1-4	TRBV13	CASKRGAAGKLFF
TRBJ2-7	TRBV19	CASSIDPSGEQYF
TRBJ2-4	TRBV5-1	CASKTDLAKNIQYF
TRBJ1-1	TRBV27	CASSLGQLLGETFF
TRBJ1-4	TRBV11-2	CASSFGGGEKLFF
TRBJ1-1	TRBV3-1/TRBV3-2	CASSQAGSNTEAFF
TRBJ2-2	TRBV5-5	CASSPSGLVNTGELFF
TRBJ1-2	TRBV2	CASSELEFHTF
TRBJ2-6	TRBV7-3	CASSTGSGANVLTF
TRBJ2-3	TRBV6-6	CASSFRMRGAADTQYF